This TCR beta chain was profiled in a study of identical twins. This CDR3 is 15 amino acids long. Trimming cost V 4 bases and J 7 bases; bases outside gene matches: 10. From germline, CDR1 is SGHRS and CDR2 YFSETQ. The sample holds a few counts of this clonotype. Each CDR3 protein is one row after TCRdb ran MiXCR on the 5' RACE reads. The profile shows 750,000 to 950,000 distinct CDR3 sequences, roughly an eighth of them singletons. These data are also associated with another study on yellow fever vaccine responses in identical twins.

V usage is TRBV5-1 and J usage is TRBJ1-4, with 7 bases that match TRBD1. The TCR sequence derives from a woman between 18 and 30 years old in good health. The sequencing input was PBMCs. This chain's CDR3 is CASSPDTGVGEKLFF. The DNA of the CDR3 is TGCGCCAGCAGCCCGGATACAGGGGTCGGTGAAAAACTGTTTTTT.